This T cell receptor beta chain was identified in a study of blood T cell repertoires in COVID-19. Study details: Both acute and convalescent COVID-19 samples were obtained from the United States, Italy and Spain. T cells, B-cell-depleted T cells, or PBMCs supplied cDNA or gDNA.

The germline gives CDR1 PRHDT, CDR2 FYEKMQ (reference sequence). V was cut by 3 bases and J by 0 bases, with 14 bases left in between. CDR3 length: 17 amino acids. Original processing notes: Amplification from reference gene primers served as the basis for estimated nucleated cell counts. Some clones are missing from TCRdb's copy, which holds only in-frame ones; the method was immunoSEQ multiplex PCR. The V and J calls and clone size come from that table; D and trimming were worked out from the DNA. The sample lists roughly 150,000 clones; approximately 80% were seen once. This TCR was recovered from an elderly woman with acute or convalescent COVID-19. The rearrangement links TRBV13 to TRBJ1-4; weak D call: TRBD1 (5 bases). The source material was peripheral blood. CDR3 DNA: TGTGCCAGCAGCTTGGGCAGGGTCATCGCAACTAATGAAAAACTGTTTTTT. Its protein is CASSLGRVIATNEKLFF.